The clone carrying this TCR beta chain was seen more than once but under ten times. The antigen is unknown. The data belong to a study of T-cell memory formation after mild COVID-19. Overall study: TCR clusters largely stayed donor specific.

5'RACE primed from the constant segment yielded TCR alpha and TCR beta cDNA libraries bearing sample barcodes and UMIs. TCRdb redid the calling of the 5' RACE reads with MiXCR, one entry per CDR3 protein. The sample lists 150,000 to 200,000 distinct CDR3 sequences, approximately 10% occurring once. This CDR3 is built from 13 residues. Germline V gene lookup returns CDR1 MNHEY and CDR2 SVGEGT. Trimming stripped 6 bases from V and 4 bases from J, with 9 bases between. Notes on the study in general: Prior to infection, memory already included some responding clones, suggesting cross-reactive memory joined.

V gene TRBV6-2 or TRBV6-3 combines with J gene TRBJ2-2, with D possibly being TRBD1 (6 bases). The sample taken for sequencing was PBMCs or a T cell subset sorted from them (not recorded which). This TCR came from a man younger than 35 who had mild COVID-19 (a few samples of this study predate the infection). Cell type and time point are not known. This chain's CDR3 is CASRQGATGELFF. DNA for the CDR3: TGTGCCAGCAGACAGGGTGCCACCGGGGAGCTGTTTTTT.